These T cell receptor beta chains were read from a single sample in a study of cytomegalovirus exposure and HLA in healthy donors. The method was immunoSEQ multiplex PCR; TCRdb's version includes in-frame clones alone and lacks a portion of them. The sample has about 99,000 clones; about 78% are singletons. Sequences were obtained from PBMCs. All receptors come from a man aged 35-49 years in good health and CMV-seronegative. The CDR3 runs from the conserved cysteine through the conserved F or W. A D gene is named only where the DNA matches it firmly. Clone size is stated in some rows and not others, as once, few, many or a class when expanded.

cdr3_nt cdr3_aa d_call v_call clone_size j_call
TGCGCCAGCAGCGCCGGGACAGGGTCCGTTGAGCAGTTCTTC CASSAGTGSVEQFF TRBD1 TRBV10-2 - TRBJ2-1
TGTGCCAGCACTTCAAGGGAGGGAACCTACGAGCAGTACTTC CASTSREGTYEQYF TRBD2 TRBV6-5 - TRBJ2-7
TGTGCCAGCAGTGGTCTCCCGAACACCGGGGAGCTGTTTTTT CASSGLPNTGELFF - TRBV6-1 - TRBJ2-2
TGCGCCAGTTTGCTTGAGGGAGGGCGATACAATGAGCAGTTCTTC CASLLEGGRYNEQFF TRBD2 TRBV5-1 - TRBJ2-1
TGCAGCGTTGAAATAGGCAGGCTCGAGCAGTACTTC CSVEIGRLEQYF - TRBV29-1 - TRBJ2-7
TGTGCCAGCAGCGCCCGACTAGCGGGAGAGCTCGGGGAGCTGTTTTTT CASSARLAGELGELFF TRBD2 TRBV9 - TRBJ2-2
TGTGCCAGCAGCTTAGCAGGGGCCGGTACCGGGGAGCTGTTTTTT CASSLAGAGTGELFF - TRBV7-3 - TRBJ2-2
TGTGCCAGCAGGGATAAAGCTCACCGGGGTGAAAAACTGTTTTTT CASRDKAHRGEKLFF - TRBV27 - TRBJ1-4
TGTGCCAGCAGCTCCAGAGACAGGGGCACCTACGAGCAGTACTTC CASSSRDRGTYEQYF TRBD1 TRBV13 - TRBJ2-7
TGTGCCATCAGTGAGGGGGGACAGAAGGAGCACACCTTC CAISEGGQKEHTF TRBD1 TRBV10-3 few TRBJ1-2
TGTGCCTGGACCGGGCACGCGGGGAGGGTACTCGCTGAAGCTTTCTTT CAWTGHAGRVLAEAFF - TRBV30 - TRBJ1-1
TGCAGCGTTGGGACCCGGGACAGCCGGAACACTGAAGCTTTCTTT CSVGTRDSRNTEAFF TRBD1 TRBV29-1 - TRBJ1-1
TGCAGCGTTGGTCCCGGGGGGGCTCCGGCCAATGAGCAGTTCTTC CSVGPGGAPANEQFF TRBD2 TRBV29-1 few TRBJ2-1
TGTGCCAGCAGCCTTGACAGGGTCTCCTACAATGAGCAGTTCTTC CASSLDRVSYNEQFF TRBD1 TRBV5-5 once TRBJ2-1
TGTGCCAGCAGTAATAGCGGGACTACGCAGTATTTT CASSNSGTTQYF TRBD2 TRBV2 - TRBJ2-3
TGTGCCAGCAGCTTTAGCCAGGGATCGCACACTGAAGCTTTCTTT CASSFSQGSHTEAFF - TRBV13 - TRBJ1-1
TGCGCCAGCAGCTTGGAGGGGGCTACAGATACGCAGTATTTT CASSLEGATDTQYF TRBD1 TRBV5-1 - TRBJ2-3
TGTGCCAGCAGCGTAAGGGCTACGGGGACTGAAGCTTTCTTT CASSVRATGTEAFF - TRBV9 - TRBJ1-1
TGCAGTGCCAAGGGGGGGGTGACGCAGTATTTT CSAKGGVTQYF - TRBV20-1 once TRBJ2-3
TGTGCCAGCAGCGTTGGGCCCAAAAACATTCAGTACTTC CASSVGPKNIQYF - TRBV6-5 - TRBJ2-4
TGCGCCAGCAGCCACACAGGGAGCTCCTACGAGCAGTACTTC CASSHTGSSYEQYF - TRBV5-1 once TRBJ2-7
TGTGCCAGCACCCCGACAGGGGTTTATGTGAATCAGCCCCAGCATTTT CASTPTGVYVNQPQHF TRBD1 TRBV19 - TRBJ1-5
TGTGCCAGCAGTCCGGGTGGCGGGGACTGGGGCACCGGGGAGCTGTTTTTT CASSPGGGDWGTGELFF - TRBV11-3 - TRBJ2-2
TGTGCCAGCAGCTTTACTAGCGTATTTAACACCGGGGAGCTGTTTTTT CASSFTSVFNTGELFF TRBD2 TRBV5-6 - TRBJ2-2
TGCAGCGTTGAAACGAACGGGCCCCAGCATTTT CSVETNGPQHF - TRBV29-1 - TRBJ1-5
TGTGCCACCAGCAGAGTAAGGTCAGGGGGACCGGATAGCAATCAGCCCCAGCATTTT CATSRVRSGGPDSNQPQHF TRBD1 TRBV15 - TRBJ1-5
TGTGCCTGGAGTATTTCCTGGGGGCTGCTAGAGCAGTTCTTC CAWSISWGLLEQFF - TRBV30 - TRBJ2-1
TGTGCCAGTAGTCTTCTAGCGGGTAGTGAGCAGTTCTTC CASSLLAGSEQFF TRBD2 TRBV19 once TRBJ2-1
TGTGCCAGCAGCTCCCCCCGGACAGGGGGGCCACCCCTCCACTTT CASSSPRTGGPPLHF TRBD1 TRBV7-2 - TRBJ1-6
TGTGCCAGTAGTATGGACAGGGGTTTTAACTATGGCTACACCTTC CASSMDRGFNYGYTF TRBD1 TRBV19 few TRBJ1-2
TGTGCCAGCAGTAAACCAGCAGGGAATGAGCAGTTCTTC CASSKPAGNEQFF - TRBV25-1 - TRBJ2-1
TGTGCCAGCTCACCTTTCGGTAGCGATACAGATACGCAGTATTTT CASSPFGSDTDTQYF - TRBV18 - TRBJ2-3
TGTGCCAGCAGCGTAGAAGGGAGAACTGGAAACACCATATATTTT CASSVEGRTGNTIYF - TRBV9 - TRBJ1-3
TGTGCCAGCGGCTTACTCCAGGGGAACTACAATGAGCAGTTCTTC CASGLLQGNYNEQFF - TRBV5-4 few TRBJ2-1
TGTGCCAGCAGCTTAGATCTGGGGAAAGGGGGAACTAATGAAAAACTGTTTTTT CASSLDLGKGGTNEKLFF - TRBV11-2 few TRBJ1-4
TGTGCCAGCAGTTTCCCGACTCGTTCAGATACGCAGTATTTT CASSFPTRSDTQYF - TRBV6-6 few TRBJ2-3
TGTGCCTGGAGTTCATTTGGGACAGGGGGCACAGATACGCAGTATTTT CAWSSFGTGGTDTQYF TRBD1 TRBV30 - TRBJ2-3
TGTGCCAGCAGTCCCGGGACAGGGGTGAAACTGTTTTTT CASSPGTGVKLFF TRBD1 TRBV27 - TRBJ1-4
TGTGCCAGCAGACCACAGAAAGCCTACAATGAGCAGTTCTTC CASRPQKAYNEQFF - TRBV6-1 - TRBJ2-1
TGTGCTAGTGCCCCTAGCGGGAGTAATGAGCAGTTCTTC CASAPSGSNEQFF TRBD2 TRBV12-5 once TRBJ2-1